The clone carrying this TCR beta chain showed up just a few times. Its cognate antigen is unknown. Germline-derived CDR1 and CDR2 are SQVTM and ANQGSEA. The ends lost 8 bases at V and 5 bases at J; junction bases unmatched: 7. The CDR3 consists of 12 residues. Reasons for excluding patients were uncontrolled infection, other autoimmune disease, pregnancy or lactation. The data belong to a study of T cells in Graves' hyperthyroidism and ophthalmopathy. Whole-study findings and limits: Blood samples included most of the expanded thyroid clonotypes exceeding 0.001. It was a median around seven months before onset that the model predicted ophthalmopathy. In the analysis, a 13 V-J model separated ophthalmopathy from stable hyperthyroidism.

What was amplified from RNA transcripts were TCR beta CDR3 regions. Carried out on the TCR CDR3, a first-round RT-PCR used the HTBI primer set. TCRdb independently ran MiXCR on the multiplex PCR reads; one entry per CDR3 protein. The table lists more than 500,000 distinct CDR3 sequences, 46% of them singletons. The rearrangement links TRBV29-1 to TRBJ2-7; TRBD1 matches 9 bases. Source material: peripheral blood or thyroid tissue (not recorded which). This receptor was identified in an adult woman with Graves' disease, either hyperthyroidism or ophthalmopathy (not recorded which). The CDR3 is CSSGQGLDEQYF. DNA for the CDR3: TGCAGCTCGGGACAGGGATTGGACGAGCAGTACTTC.